This T cell receptor beta chain was identified during a study of blood T cell repertoires in COVID-19. This clone appeared once. Per the germline V gene, CDR1 is MRHNA and CDR2 is SNTAGT. The CDR3 runs 15 residues. After removal of 5 bases from V and 8 bases from J, the junction contained 8 bases not matched to a gene. Assay used: immunoSEQ multiplex PCR; TCRdb lists only in-frame clones, some missing. Of roughly 90,000 clones listed, about 82% are singletons. The clonotype comes from a man between 50 and 59 years old with acute or convalescent COVID-19. Sequencing was done on a sample of peripheral blood. This rearrangement joins TRBV6-4 to TRBJ2-1; 11 bases align to TRBD1. CDR3: CASSSTRTGGYEQFF. As DNA, the CDR3 is TGTGCCAGCAGTTCCACCCGGACAGGGGGCTATGAGCAGTTCTTC.